This T cell receptor (beta chain) was sequenced for a study of T cells in Graves' hyperthyroidism and ophthalmopathy. Study-wide results and limits: A model using 13 V-J features told ophthalmopathy apart from stable hyperthyroidism.

Amplification of TCR beta CDR3 regions used RNA as the template. The HTBI set primed first-round TCR CDR3 RT-PCR. Using its own MiXCR run on the multiplex PCR reads, TCRdb lists one record per CDR3 protein. The data hold about 640,000 distinct CDR3 sequences, with around 20% observed a single time. This CDR3 is built from 14 residues. Between the trimmed V and J ends, which lost 5 bases and 0 bases, there was a span of 11 bases. Germline CDR1 MNHNS, CDR2 SASEGT. This clonotype appeared a few times. Its specificity is unknown. Sequencing input: blood. This clonotype was sampled from a young man with Graves' ophthalmopathy. The chain joins TRBV6-1 to TRBJ2-7; D call uncertain. The CDR3 here is CASSLRRYSYEQYF. Written as DNA, the CDR3 is TGTGCCAGCAGTCTGCGGCGGTACTCCTACGAGCAGTACTTC.